Below, 28 T cell receptor beta chains from the same sample are listed, as sequenced in a study of T cells after yellow fever vaccination. TCRdb reprocessed the 5' RACE reads with MiXCR, giving one entry per CDR3 protein. Of hundreds of thousands of distinct CDR3 sequences in the sample, approximately 13% were seen once. The sample was PBMCs, taken on the day of the yellow fever booster vaccination. Source of these receptors: a man aged 30 to 39 who received the YFV17D yellow fever vaccine.

The chain carries TRBV20-1 and TRBJ2-4; weak D call: TRBD1 (8 bases). Germline values: CDR1 DFQATT, CDR2 SNEGSKA (reference sequence). This CDR3 spans 14 amino acids. Trimming pared 6 bases from V and 3 bases from J, leaving 15 bases between. The CDR3 bases are TGCAGTGCAGTGGACAGGGAGGGCAAAAACATTCAGTACTTC. Its protein product is CSAVDREGKNIQYF.

Only a few counts were recorded for this clonotype. The V call is TRBV18, the J call TRBJ2-5; possibly TRBD2 for D (5 bases). Germline CDR1 KGHSH, CDR2 LQKENI. The CDR3 runs to 14 residues. Trimming left V 2 bases short and J 3 bases short, with 10 bases between. The CDR3 is CASSPVGAEETQYF. CDR3 bases: TGTGCCAGCTCACCAGTGGGAGCCGAAGAGACCCAGTACTTC.

This sequence joins TRBV6-1 and TRBJ2-7, with D perhaps assigned TRBD1 or TRBD2 (5 bases each). CDR1 and CDR2 (germline): MNHNS, SASEGT. The CDR3 is made up of 14 amino acids. V was trimmed by 6 bases and J by 4 bases, leaving 16 bases between them. CDR3 sequence: CASSRDPSGYEQYF. DNA for the CDR3: TGTGCCAGCAGCCGGGACCCCTCGGGATACGAGCAGTACTTC.

This clonotype was counted only a few times. The chain joins TRBV12-3 or TRBV12-4 to TRBJ1-2; 9 positions match TRBD1. V shed 6 bases, J shed 5 bases, and the junction held 7 bases outside the gene matches. CDR3 size: 14 residues. The CDR3 DNA sequence: TGTGCCAGCAGACGGACAGGGGTGGGGTATGGCTACACCTTC. Translation gives CASRRTGVGYGYTF.

The chain's CDR3 is CSARDPSGRVEQYF. For the CDR3, the DNA is TGCAGTGCTAGAGATCCCAGCGGGAGGGTCGAGCAGTACTTC. The genes are TRBV20-1 and TRBJ2-7, with TRBD2 identical over 10 bases. J gave up 6 bases and V 0 bases, and 5 bases lay outside the gene matches. This CDR3 is 14 amino acids long. Germline CDR1 and CDR2: DFQATT and SNEGSKA (reference sequence).

This sequence joins TRBV7-8 and TRBJ2-1, with TRBD2 matching over 7 bases. The germline V gene has CDR1 SGHVS and CDR2 FQNEAQ. Trimming took 7 bases from V and 0 from J; bases not matched to a gene: 6. The length of the CDR3 is 15 residues. The CDR3 protein is CASTRLARSYNEQFF. CDR3 in DNA: TGTGCCAGCACCAGACTAGCCCGCTCCTACAATGAGCAGTTCTTC.

This clonotype was found a few times. V and J are TRBV20-1 and TRBJ2-7, with a possible D match to TRBD1 (5 bases). The CDR3 length is 13 residues. Germline V gene data show CDR1 as DFQATT and CDR2 as SNEGSKA (reference sequence). Trimming removed 4 bases at V and 5 bases at J, with 15 bases between. The CDR3 is CSAIQGAENEQYF. In DNA, the CDR3 is TGCAGTGCTATTCAAGGGGCTGAAAACGAGCAGTACTTC.

This clonotype was seen a handful of times. The V gene is TRBV7-9, the J gene TRBJ1-1; possible D gene TRBD1, 5 bases. The CDR3 totals 14 residues. CDR1 is SEHNR, CDR2 FQNEAQ, per germline (reference sequence). V was pared by 5 bases and J by 8 bases, with 18 bases between. The CDR3 protein is CASSVLPGLSEAFF. Here the CDR3 DNA reads TGTGCCAGCAGCGTACTCCCAGGGTTATCGGAAGCTTTCTTT.

This clonotype was seen a few times. The rearrangement joins TRBV25-1 to TRBJ1-1, with TRBD1 as a possible D gene (5 bases). This CDR3 region has 13 residues. V was shortened by 5 bases and J by 7 bases, with 14 bases between the two germline ends. The germline V gene encodes CDR1 MGHDK and CDR2 SYGVNS. In DNA, the CDR3 is TGTGCCAGCAGTAAAGCAGGGTCTGATGAAGCTTTCTTT. Protein sequence: CASSKAGSDEAFF.

The J gene is TRBJ2-1, the V gene TRBV15, with no clear D. The CDR3 totals 13 residues. The germline gives CDR1 LNHNV, CDR2 YYDKDF (reference sequence). V was shortened by 7 bases and J by 8 bases, with 15 bases between the two germline ends. CDR3 in DNA: TGTGCCACCAACGAAGACCCGCGCGATGAGCAGTTCTTC. Its translation: CATNEDPRDEQFF. Variable domain in full (rest from reference TRBV15 and TRBJ2-1): DAMVIQNPRYQVTQFGKPVTLSCSQTLNHNVMYWYQQKSSQAPKLLFHYYDKDFNNEADTPDNFQSRRPNTSFCFLDIRSPGLGDTAMYLCATNEDPRDEQFFGPGTRLTVL.

In this sample, this clonotype turned up a few times. CDR3 in DNA: TGTGCCAGCAGACCGGGGGGAAACTCCTACGAGCAGTACTTC. Its translation: CASRPGGNSYEQYF. The gene calls are TRBV3-1 and TRBJ2-7, with 7 bases fitting TRBD2. The CDR3 is 14 amino acids. Looked up from germline, CDR1 is LGHDT and CDR2 is YNNKEL (reference sequence). Trimming cost V 6 bases and J 0 bases; bases outside gene matches: 5.

This clonotype was observed a handful of times. This chain uses TRBV7-2 with TRBJ2-2, with 7 bases identical to TRBD2. This CDR3 is 16 amino acids long. Germline V gives CDR1 SGHTA, CDR2 FQGNSA. J lost 3 bases, V lost 2 bases, and 6 bases had no gene match. Written as DNA, the CDR3 is TGTGCCAGCAGCTTAAACCCGACTAGCCACACCGGGGAGCTGTTTTTT. Protein sequence: CASSLNPTSHTGELFF.

The rearrangement uses TRBV6-4 and TRBJ2-1; D is ambiguous. V shed 3 bases and J shed 0 bases, with 9 bases lying between them. Per germline, CDR1 MRHNA and CDR2 SNTAGT. This CDR3 has 15 amino acids. CDR3 sequence: CASSEGPSSYNEQFF. CDR3 nucleotide sequence: TGTGCCAGCAGTGAAGGGCCTAGCTCCTACAATGAGCAGTTCTTC.

This clonotype was seen repeatedly, ten times or more. The rearrangement joins TRBV7-2 to TRBJ2-1, with TRBD2 identical over 12 bases. V lost 4 bases to trimming and J lost 7 bases; unmatched junction nucleotides: 11. The germline CDR1 and CDR2 sequences are SGHTA and FQGNSA. This CDR3 comprises 17 residues. In DNA form, the CDR3 reads TGTGCCAGCAGCTCCCCATGGCTAGCGGGAGGGAAAAATGAGCAGTTCTTC. As protein: CASSSPWLAGGKNEQFF.

The V gene is TRBV2, the J gene TRBJ2-3; TRBD2 might be the D (6 bases). Germline V lookup: CDR1 SNHLY, CDR2 FYNNEI. The ends were cut back, 3 bases at V and 3 bases at J, with 19 bases in the middle. The CDR3 has 17 amino acids. CDR3 bases: TGTGCCAGCAGTGATATTTTCGCGGTGGAGGGAACAGATACGCAGTATTTT. As protein: CASSDIFAVEGTDTQYF.

This clonotype has only a few counts. This chain links TRBV4-1 with TRBJ2-2; D is ambiguous. Trimming left V 1 base short and J 6 bases short, with 15 bases between. The germline CDR1 and CDR2 sequences are MGHRA and YSYEKL. The CDR3 is 16 amino acids. Here the CDR3 DNA reads TGCGCCAGCAGCCAAGGTGTACTGTGGTCCGCCGGGGAGCTGTTTTTT. Its translation is CASSQGVLWSAGELFF.

The chain employs TRBV4-3 and TRBJ2-1; 11 bases fit TRBD2. Germline V lookup: CDR1 LGHNA, CDR2 YSLEER. J lost 6 bases, V lost 0 bases, and 4 bases had no gene match. The CDR3 length is 16 residues. For the CDR3, the DNA is TGCGCCAGCAGCCAAGAAACTAGCGGGAGACTCAATGAGCAGTTCTTC. It specifies CASSQETSGRLNEQFF.

The chain recombines TRBV27 with TRBJ2-5; no clear D gene. The CDR3 has 15 residues. CDR1 is MNHEY, CDR2 SMNVEV, per germline (reference sequence). V was pared by 2 bases and J by 0 bases, with 10 bases between. This CDR3 is CASSLPFMYQETQYF. The DNA for the CDR3 is TGTGCCAGCAGTTTACCGTTCATGTACCAAGAGACCCAGTACTTC.

This clonotype has only a few counts. The chain joins TRBV6-5 to TRBJ2-7, with D unclear. This CDR3 region has 15 residues. V was trimmed by 0 bases and J by 2 bases, leaving 11 bases between them. From germline, CDR1 is MNHEY and CDR2 SVGAGI. CDR3 DNA: TGTGCCAGCAGTTACTCTGGCGCCAGACCCTACGAGCAGTACTTC. Amino acids: CASSYSGARPYEQYF.

This rearrangement joins TRBV30 to TRBJ1-5, with unresolved D. Germline V gene sequence: CDR1 GTSNPN, CDR2 SVGIG (reference sequence). The germline V and J ends were trimmed by 1 base and 2 bases, with 6 bases remaining between them. This CDR3 region has 13 residues. CDR3 protein: CAWSGQGNQPQHF. The CDR3 coding sequence is TGTGCCTGGAGTGGGCAGGGCAATCAGCCCCAGCATTTT.

This clonotype was seen repeatedly, ten times or more. V is TRBV29-1 and J is TRBJ1-3; TRBD1 is a possible D gene (6 bases). Germline V gene sequence: CDR1 SQVTM, CDR2 ANQGSEA. The CDR3 is 12 residues long. Trimming pared 3 bases from V and 4 bases from J, leaving 7 bases between. The DNA for the CDR3 is TGCAGCGTTGACAGGGGCGGAAACACCATATATTTT. Encoded protein: CSVDRGGNTIYF.

This clonotype turned up a few times. The J gene is TRBJ2-7, the V gene TRBV29-1; no firm D call. Trimming took 6 bases from V and 3 from J, leaving 9 bases between them. This CDR3 has 11 amino acids. Germline V gives CDR1 SQVTM, CDR2 ANQGSEA. Here the CDR3 reads CSVDPFYEQYF. The CDR3 region has the DNA TGCAGCGTCGACCCCTTCTACGAGCAGTACTTC.

The V gene is TRBV7-9, the J gene TRBJ2-7; 7 positions match TRBD1. The CDR3 is made up of 15 amino acids. J lost 2 bases, V lost 7 bases, and 11 bases had no gene match. Germline V CDR1 and CDR2: SEHNR, FQNEAQ (reference sequence). CDR3 region: CASNLYGTDTYEQYF. CDR3 coding DNA: TGTGCCAGCAACCTCTACGGGACAGACACCTACGAGCAGTACTTC.

This clonotype was observed a few times. J is TRBJ1-5 and V is TRBV9, with 7 bases matching TRBD1. This CDR3 spans 17 amino acids. V shed 2 bases and J 4 bases; nucleotides not matched to a gene: 12. The germline gives CDR1 SGDLS, CDR2 YYNGEE. This CDR3 reads CASSVPEQGFGNQPQHF. For the CDR3, the DNA is TGTGCCAGCAGCGTCCCCGAACAGGGGTTCGGTAATCAGCCCCAGCATTTT.

This clonotype has more than one count but fewer than ten. V usage is TRBV7-9 and J usage is TRBJ2-1; 11 nucleotides agree with TRBD2. Germline V gene lookup returns CDR1 SEHNR and CDR2 FQNEAQ (reference sequence). This CDR3 spans 16 amino acids. V lost 3 bases and J lost 10; bases outside the gene matches: 11. The CDR3 reads CASSLSGTSGAGEQFF. For the CDR3, the DNA is TGTGCCAGCAGCTTGTCCGGGACTAGCGGTGCGGGGGAGCAGTTCTTC.

The chain recombines TRBV5-1 with TRBJ2-1; 12 bases are a match to TRBD2. Per the germline V gene, CDR1 is SGHRS and CDR2 is YFSETQ. The length of the CDR3 is 15 residues. Trimming at V came to 6 bases and at J to 10 bases, leaving 11 bases not matched to a gene. The CDR3 DNA sequence: TGCGCCAGCATGAGACTAGCGGGAGTTCAGGACGAGCAGTTCTTC. Encoded protein: CASMRLAGVQDEQFF.

Details on this clonotype: A much larger clonotype is one base distant, so this may be a read error. As the CDR3 is not closed by the conserved phenylalanine or tryptophan, this likely results from a read error. V is TRBV5-1 and J is TRBJ2-1, with TRBD2 matching 9 bases. Germline trimming cut 5 bases from V and 2 bases from J; bases unmatched to any gene: 5. CDR1 is SGHRS and CDR2 is YFSETQ in the germline V gene. CDR3 length: 15 residues. The CDR3 DNA is TGCGCCAGCAGTAGTAGCGGGAGTACCTACAATGAGCAGTTCCTC. Translated: CASSSSGSTYNEQFL.

The genes are TRBV30 and TRBJ2-3; maybe TRBD2 (5 bases). V was trimmed by 1 base and J by 0 bases, leaving 17 bases between them. Germline assignment: CDR1 GTSNPN and CDR2 SVGIG (reference sequence). The CDR3 has 17 amino acids. The CDR3: CAWSASTTRISTDTQYF. CDR3 sequence (DNA): TGTGCCTGGAGTGCCTCTACTACTAGGATCAGCACAGATACGCAGTATTTT. The whole variable domain, remainder taken from reference TRBV30 and TRBJ2-3, is SQTIHQWPATLVQPVGSPLSLECTVEGTSNPNLYWYRQAAGRGLQLLFYSVGIGQISSEVPQNLSASRPQDRQFILSSKKLLLSDSGFYLCAWSASTTRISTDTQYFGPGTRLTVL.